These 17 T cell receptor beta chains were sequenced from one sample in a study of blood T cell repertoires in COVID-19. TCRdb's table, derived via immunoSEQ multiplex PCR, lists solely in-frame clones and lacks some. This sample has about 110,000 clones; roughly 71% occur once, and the top ten carry approximately 6.2%. Material for sequencing was peripheral blood. The receptors here all came from a man aged 80 or over with acute or convalescent COVID-19.

The gene calls are TRBV24-1 and TRBJ1-2; 9 positions agree with TRBD1. V shed 7 bases, J shed 8 bases, and the junction held 13 bases outside the gene matches. The CDR3 totals 15 residues. The germline gives CDR1 KGHDR, CDR2 SFDVKD. CDR3 in DNA: TGTGCCACCAGGGGAGAAACTGACAGGGGGACAGGCTACACCTTC. Translating it yields CATRGETDRGTGYTF.

This chain links TRBV18 with TRBJ1-5; the match to TRBD1 covers 8 bases. Germline assignment: CDR1 KGHSH and CDR2 LQKENI. V shed 4 bases, J shed 5 bases, and the junction held 1 base outside the gene matches. CDR3 length: 13 amino acids. DNA for the CDR3: TGTGCCAGCTCACGGGGACAGGATCAGCCCCAGCATTTT. It specifies CASSRGQDQPQHF.

This clone was counted only a few times. CDR3 loop: CASAPRGDSPLHF. The CDR3 bases are TGTGCCAGCGCCCCCAGGGGTGATTCACCCCTCCACTTT. The chain recombines TRBV14 with TRBJ1-6; weak D call: TRBD1 (6 bases). From germline, CDR1 is SGHDN and CDR2 FVKESK. CDR3 size: 13 residues. Trimming took 8 bases from V and 8 from J, leaving 13 bases between them.

The sample holds a few counts of this clone. As DNA, the CDR3 is TGTGCCAGCACCCCCGGGACAGGGGAAGAGACCCAGTACTTC. Protein sequence: CASTPGTGEETQYF. This chain connects TRBV3-1 (or the pseudogene TRBV3-2) to TRBJ2-5, with 10 positions matching TRBD1. The CDR3 has 14 amino acids. Germline loops: CDR1 LGHDT, CDR2 YNNKEL (reference sequence). Trimming cost V 7 bases and J 3 bases; bases outside gene matches: 5.

Comments on this clone: Other DNA sequences in the same sample also yield this CDR3. The rearrangement links TRBV11-3 to TRBJ2-2; 8 nucleotides match TRBD1. Germline trimming cut 1 base from V and 7 bases from J; bases unmatched to any gene: 5. The CDR3 is 15 amino acids. Germline CDR1 and CDR2: SGHNT and YENEEA. The CDR3 reads CASSLGTGRNGELFF. In DNA, the CDR3 is TGTGCCAGCAGCTTAGGGACAGGGCGTAACGGGGAGCTGTTTTTT.

The genes are TRBV5-4 and TRBJ2-2; weak D call: TRBD2 (5 bases). Germline-derived CDR1 and CDR2 are SGHNT and YYREEE (reference sequence). The V end was cut by 5 bases, the J end by 5 bases, with 19 bases between. The CDR3 loop spans 16 amino acids. The CDR3 DNA reads TGTGCCAGCAGTCATCACGGACTTGGAAGGACCGGGGAGCTGTTTTTT. Translating gives CASSHHGLGRTGELFF.

This clone was observed a few times. The gene calls are TRBV9 and TRBJ2-1; 9 nucleotides agree with TRBD2. Germline V CDR1 and CDR2: SGDLS, YYNGEE. CDR3 length: 14 residues. The J segment lost 7 bases and the V segment lost 4 bases, leaving 6 bases of the junction unmatched. CDR3 DNA: TGTGCCAGCAGCTCCCGACTAGCGGCTAATGAGCAGTTCTTC. It yields the protein CASSSRLAANEQFF.

The chain combines TRBV6-1 with TRBJ1-4, with D tentatively TRBD1 (5 bases). Germline V gives CDR1 MNHNS, CDR2 SASEGT. CDR3 size: 13 residues. Trimming pared 2 bases from V and 7 bases from J, leaving 8 bases between. The CDR3 spells CASSESGFEKLFF. The CDR3 DNA is TGTGCCAGCAGTGAATCAGGGTTTGAAAAACTGTTTTTT.

By proportion, this clone is medium-sized (0.01 to 0.1%). V and J are TRBV19 and TRBJ2-1, with 12 bases identical to TRBD2. The germline V gene has CDR1 LNHDA and CDR2 SQIVND (reference sequence). The V gene end was trimmed by 11 bases and the J gene end by 5 bases; junction bases not matched to a gene: 7. This CDR3 has 14 residues. The CDR3 protein is CAGRLAGVHNEQFF. CDR3 DNA sequence: TGTGCCGGCAGACTAGCGGGGGTCCACAATGAGCAGTTCTTC.

V usage is TRBV18 and J usage is TRBJ2-1; 7 positions agree with TRBD2. Germline-derived CDR1 and CDR2 are KGHSH and LQKENI. CDR3 size: 16 residues. V dropped 2 bases and J dropped 9; count of bases not matched to a gene: 13. For the CDR3, the DNA is TGTGCCAGCTCACCATCGTCTGGGGGGGGGATAGGTGAGCAGTTCTTC. Its translation is CASSPSSGGGIGEQFF.

This rearrangement joins TRBV3-1 (or the pseudogene TRBV3-2) to TRBJ2-1; TRBD2 might be the D (6 bases). The CDR3 extends over 17 amino acids. Trimming pared 0 bases from V and 0 bases from J, leaving 12 bases between. CDR1 and CDR2 (germline): LGHDT, YNNKEL (reference sequence). CDR3 region: CASSQDPDYSSYNEQFF. The DNA of the CDR3 is TGTGCCAGCAGCCAAGATCCGGACTACAGCTCCTACAATGAGCAGTTCTTC.

This clone was counted between two and nine times. The sample carries other DNA sequences with the same CDR3. V usage is TRBV20-1 and J usage is TRBJ2-3; D possibly corresponds to TRBD1 (6 bases). The CDR3 spans 11 residues. Germline CDR1 DFQATT, CDR2 SNEGSKA (reference sequence). V was trimmed by 3 bases and J by 6 bases, leaving 7 bases between them. The CDR3 protein is CSASRGDTQYF. The CDR3 DNA reads as TGCAGTGCTAGCAGGGGTGATACGCAGTATTTT.

The chain employs TRBV19 and TRBJ1-4, with TRBD1 matching over 7 bases. This CDR3 spans 14 amino acids. Germline V gene lookup returns CDR1 LNHDA and CDR2 SQIVND (reference sequence). The V and J ends lost 5 bases and 7 bases, in that order; junction bases with no gene match: 7. DNA of the CDR3: TGTGCCAGTAGTTGGCCAGGGGGAGGTGAAAAACTGTTTTTT. Residues: CASSWPGGGEKLFF. The full variable domain, in which reference TRBV19 and TRBJ1-4 provide the parts outside the CDR3, is DGGITQSPKYLFRKEGQNVTLSCEQNLNHDAMYWYRQDPGQGLRLIYYSQIVNDFQKGDIAEGYSVSREKKESFPLTVTSAQKNPTAFYLCASSWPGGGEKLFFGSGTQLSVL.

The chain carries TRBV25-1 and TRBJ1-4; unclear D gene. The CDR3 extends over 14 amino acids. The germline V gene encodes CDR1 MGHDK and CDR2 SYGVNS. V was trimmed by 1 base and J by 7 bases, leaving 10 bases between them. The CDR3 here is CASSEFGGVEKLFF. The CDR3 nucleotides read TGTGCCAGCAGTGAATTTGGAGGAGTTGAAAAACTGTTTTTT.

The V and J genes are TRBV24-1 and TRBJ2-2; D perhaps matches TRBD2 (5 bases). Germline CDR1 is KGHDR and CDR2 is SFDVKD. V lost 1 base and J 5 bases, leaving 13 bases between the germline ends. CDR3 size: 16 residues. The CDR3 loop is CATSDFTSTGTGELFF. CDR3 DNA: TGTGCCACCAGTGATTTCACCTCCACGGGGACCGGGGAGCTGTTTTTT.

In its sample, this clone was seen a few times. The chain joins TRBV4-1 to TRBJ2-7, with D possibly being TRBD1 (6 bases). Germline V gene data show CDR1 as MGHRA and CDR2 as YSYEKL. Trimming removed 0 bases at V and 4 bases at J, with 7 bases between. The CDR3 has 13 amino acids. The CDR3 coding sequence is TGCGCCAGCAGCCAAGACAGGGGTTACGAGCAGTACTTC. As protein: CASSQDRGYEQYF.

CDR3: CASSSDRFHSNQPQHF. Here the CDR3 DNA reads TGTGCCAGCAGCTCGGACAGATTTCATAGCAATCAGCCCCAGCATTTT. The J gene is TRBJ1-5, the V gene TRBV7-9, with D perhaps matching TRBD1 (6 bases). V shed 4 bases and J shed 0 bases, with 13 bases lying between them. Germline CDR1 and CDR2: SEHNR and FQNEAQ (reference sequence). This CDR3 has 16 residues. Looking up the rest from reference TRBV7-9 and TRBJ1-5 gives the full variable domain: DTGVSQNPRHKITKRGQNVTFRCDPISEHNRLYWYRQTLGQGPEFLTYFQNEAQLEKSRLLSDRFSAERPKGSFSTLEIQRTEQGDSAMYLCASSSDRFHSNQPQHFGDGTRLSIL.